One and the same sample provided the 2 T cell receptor beta chains below, sequenced in a study of identical twins. TCRdb independently ran MiXCR on the 5' RACE reads; one entry per CDR3 protein. The sample carries 300,000 to 400,000 distinct CDR3 sequences, approximately 13% recorded once. This sample was also put to use in a study of yellow fever vaccine responses in identical twins.

Sequenced sample: CD8+ T cells sorted from blood. These receptors originate from a woman under 30 in good health.

This clonotype was found once. This chain links TRBV7-9 with TRBJ2-2, with D tentatively TRBD2 (6 bases). This CDR3 comprises 16 residues. CDR1 and CDR2 (germline): SEHNR, FQNEAQ (reference sequence). The germline V and J ends were trimmed by 1 base and 0 bases, with 9 bases remaining between them. As DNA, the CDR3 is TGTGCCAGCAGCTTAGTAACGGGGGCGAACACCGGGGAGCTGTTTTTT. It encodes CASSLVTGANTGELFF. Combining the CDR3 with reference TRBV7-9 and TRBJ2-2 gives the whole variable domain DTGVSQNPRHKITKRGQNVTFRCDPISEHNRLYWYRQTLGQGPEFLTYFQNEAQLEKSRLLSDRFSAERPKGSFSTLEIQRTEQGDSAMYLCASSLVTGANTGELFFGEGSRLTVL.

The rearrangement joins TRBV3-1 to TRBJ2-5, with 8 bases aligning to TRBD2. The length of the CDR3 is 16 residues. With 5 bases clipped from V and 5 bases from J, the junction kept 13 bases outside the gene matches. Germline CDR1 is LGHDT and CDR2 is YNNKEL (reference sequence). CDR3 loop: CASSTAGLVGRETQYF. The CDR3 DNA is TGTGCCAGCAGCACTGCGGGACTAGTGGGGAGGGAGACCCAGTACTTC.